These 8 T cell receptor beta chains originate from one sample sequenced in a study of identical twins (dated by TCRdb to 2016 to 2017). Receptor amplification or capture employed 5' RACE. The sequencer listed for this sample is Illumina HiSeq 2000. Using fastp trimming at Q25 and MiXCR clonotype assembly, TCRdb reanalyzed the public sequencing data and kept in-frame beta chains. Identical CDR3 protein sequences are pooled into one entry, listed with their most common genes and DNA. For this sample the table gives about 520,000 distinct CDR3 sequences, of which about 20% were detected only once. The top ten clonotypes cover about 0.91% of the sample. This sample was also put to use in a study of T cells expressing NK-cell markers.

The sample comprised CD4+ T cells sorted from blood. These receptors all stem from a woman under 30 in good health.

The chain combines TRBV20-1 with TRBJ1-2, with no clear D. From germline, CDR1 is DFQATT and CDR2 SNEGSKA (reference sequence). V was shortened by 1 base and J by 8 bases, with 11 bases between the two germline ends. This CDR3 is 12 amino acids long. The CDR3 nucleotides read TGCAGTGCTAGAGGTACTGCATCCGGCTACACCTTC. Residues: CSARGTASGYTF.

This clonotype turned up a few times. The chain carries TRBV25-1 and TRBJ2-4; D is uncertain. The V end lost 0 bases, the J end lost 5 bases, and 11 bases lay between the germline ends. CDR3 length equals 15 residues. Germline CDR1 is MGHDK and CDR2 is SYGVNS. The CDR3 region is CASSEYSGFENIQYF. The CDR3 bases are TGTGCCAGCAGTGAATACTCCGGATTCGAAAACATTCAGTACTTC.

In its sample, this clonotype was seen a few times. This chain uses TRBV27 with TRBJ2-5; TRBD2 matches 14 bases. V shed 6 bases, J shed 3 bases, and the junction held 15 bases outside the gene matches. The CDR3 length is 19 residues. The germline CDR1 and CDR2 sequences are MNHEY and SMNVEV (reference sequence). The CDR3 loop is CASSPPGTSGRGGEETQYF. The CDR3 region has the DNA TGTGCCAGCAGCCCTCCCGGGACTAGCGGGAGAGGGGGGGAAGAGACCCAGTACTTC.

This sequence joins TRBV7-9 and TRBJ2-1, with 11 bases aligning to TRBD2. Looked up from germline, CDR1 is SEHNR and CDR2 is FQNEAQ (reference sequence). The J segment lost 10 bases and the V segment lost 1 base, leaving 9 bases of the junction unmatched. The CDR3 totals 16 residues. CDR3 protein: CASSLVMASGRIEQFF. CDR3 nucleotide sequence: TGTGCCAGCAGCTTAGTTATGGCTAGCGGGAGGATAGAGCAGTTCTTC.

The V and J genes are TRBV12-3 or TRBV12-4 and TRBJ2-1; possibly TRBD2 for D (5 bases). CDR3 length: 12 amino acids. Trimming removed 3 bases from V and 12 bases from J, with 12 bases in between. CDR3 protein: CASSLEGSGQFF. CDR3 DNA: TGTGCCAGCAGTTTGGAAGGGAGTGGGCAGTTCTTC.

V is TRBV25-1 and J is TRBJ2-3; D unresolved. Trimming pared 8 bases from V and 5 bases from J, leaving 8 bases between. This CDR3 region has 11 residues. Germline V gives CDR1 MGHDK, CDR2 SYGVNS. The CDR3: CASRRGDTQYF. CDR3 DNA: TGTGCCAGCCGCAGAGGAGATACGCAGTATTTT.

Many counts were recorded for this clonotype. For the CDR3, the DNA is TGCAGCGTTGCAACCTCTGGGGCCAACGTCCTGACTTTC. Residues: CSVATSGANVLTF. The rearrangement links TRBV29-1 to TRBJ2-6; D gene uncertain. Germline V gene lookup returns CDR1 SQVTM and CDR2 ANQGSEA. CDR3 length: 13 residues. Trimming took 4 bases from V and 0 from J, leaving 4 bases between them.

The chain carries TRBV24-1 and TRBJ2-1, with D hard to call. V lost 5 bases and J lost 5, with 9 bases in between. This CDR3 is built from 13 residues. CDR1 is KGHDR and CDR2 is SFDVKD in the germline V gene. This chain's CDR3 is CATSAGYNNEQFF. DNA for the CDR3: TGTGCCACCAGTGCGGGCTACAACAATGAGCAGTTCTTC.